This T cell receptor beta chain stems from a study of CD8 T cells in ankylosing spondylitis. The TCR beta libraries were generated through quantitative 5'-RACE incorporating molecular barcodes. Each CDR3 protein is one row after TCRdb ran MiXCR on the 5' RACE reads. The sample has some 450,000 distinct CDR3 sequences, 17% seen once; the top ten hold under 1.2%. The CDR3 totals 13 residues. With 1 base removed from V and 9 bases from J, the gap between germline ends came to 10 bases. This clonotype appeared many times. Its antigen is undetermined. Overall study findings and caveats: Earlier literature documents some of the motif variants in reactive arthritis synovial fluid and blood. There was a TCR beta motif, made of several highly homologous variants, that appeared characteristic of ankylosing spondylitis blood.

V gene TRBV12-3 or TRBV12-4 combines with J gene TRBJ1-5; no definite D call. The sequence was collected from a male donor with ankylosing spondylitis. What was sequenced was blood, either unsorted or a sorted T cell fraction (not recorded which). This CDR3 reads CASSLGPWAPQHF. CDR3 bases: TGTGCCAGCAGTTTAGGTCCATGGGCGCCCCAGCATTTT.